The present T cell receptor beta chain was sequenced within a study of blood T cell repertoires in COVID-19. The V gene's germline CDR1 is KGHDR and CDR2 SFDVKD. This CDR3 spans 16 amino acids. V lost 10 bases, J lost 3 bases, and 12 bases stayed unmatched. Profiled with immunoSEQ multiplex PCR; TCRdb holds only in-frame clones, not every one. The profile shows around 700,000 clones, around 90% of them singletons. This sequence originates from a woman aged 18-29 years with acute or convalescent COVID-19. Sequencing was carried out using peripheral blood. This sequence joins TRBV24-1 and TRBJ1-4; TRBD1 agrees at 8 bases. CDR3 sequence (DNA): TGTGCCACTTCGCGAGGACAGGGAGGACCTAATGAAAAACTGTTTTTT. Its protein is CATSRGQGGPNEKLFF.